This TCR beta chain was captured by sequencing in a study of shared clonotypes between healthy human individuals. A single count supports this clone. Measured with immunoSEQ multiplex PCR; TCRdb has only the in-frame clones, and not every one. The sample holds more than 2,000,000 clones, 90% to 95% seen once. Germline CDR1 reads LNHNV; CDR2 reads YYDKDF (reference sequence). The CDR3 has 15 amino acids. The ends were cut back, 5 bases at V and 1 base at J, with 14 bases in the middle. The chain has TRBV15 and TRBJ1-1; no clear D gene. This clonotype was obtained from a man between 18 and 29 years old in good health. Some clones in this sample may be carry-over from other donors' samples. The sample was naive CD4+ T cells from PBMCs. Subset in this sample: CD45RA+ positively selected. CDR3 in amino acids: CATSYARRWNTEAFF. CDR3 nucleotide sequence: TGTGCCACCAGCTATGCTAGACGTTGGAACACTGAAGCTTTCTTT.